The present T cell receptor (beta chain) was sequenced within a study of blood T cell repertoires in COVID-19. Study-level background: Acute and convalescent COVID-19 specimens originated in the United States, Italy and Spain. The cDNA or gDNA used as material had been derived from T cells, B-cell-depleted T cells, or PBMCs.

In the authors' workflow: It was from reference gene primer amplification that nucleated cell counts were estimated. Assay used: immunoSEQ multiplex PCR; TCRdb lists only in-frame clones, some missing. The V and J calls and clone size come from that table; D and trimming were worked out from the DNA. The sample holds some 17,000 clones, roughly 80% seen once. The germline V gene encodes CDR1 SGHNT and CDR2 YYREEE (reference sequence). The CDR3 totals 13 residues. Trimming took 2 bases from V and 5 from J, leaving 11 bases between them. The sequenced material came from peripheral blood. The sequence derives from a woman in her seventies with active COVID-19. The rearrangement uses TRBV5-4 and TRBJ2-7; TRBD2 might be the D (7 bases). Here the CDR3 reads CASSFQGRDEQYF. DNA for the CDR3: TGTGCCAGCAGCTTCCAGGGGAGGGACGAGCAGTACTTC.